This T cell receptor beta chain was observed in a study of blood T cell repertoires in COVID-19. In the study's own analysis: Reference gene primer amplification yielded estimated nucleated cell counts. Assay used: immunoSEQ multiplex PCR; TCRdb lists only in-frame clones, some missing. V, J and clone size are taken as reported in that table, and D and trimming were inferred from the DNA itself. The table has approximately 380,000 clones, more than 75% seen once; the top ten hold approximately 1.2%. Material: PBMCs or T cells enriched from blood (not recorded which). This TCR was recovered from a woman aged 18-29 years who had recovered from COVID-19.

The CDR3 DNA sequence: TGTGCCATCTCCAGGGATGTAGGGAATTCACCCCTCCACTTT. As protein: CAISRDVGNSPLHF. The chain recombines TRBV6-5 with TRBJ1-6; perhaps TRBD1 as D (5 bases). V was pared by 10 bases and J by 7 bases, with 17 bases between. The CDR3 runs 14 residues. CDR1 and CDR2 from the germline V gene are MNHEY and SVGAGI.